This T cell receptor beta chain was captured by sequencing in a study of T cell repertoires in cytomegalovirus infection. J gave up 1 base and V 8 bases, and 4 bases lay outside the gene matches. Germline V lookup: CDR1 ENHRY, CDR2 SYGVKD. The length of the CDR3 is 14 residues. Using its own MiXCR run on the reads, TCRdb lists one record per CDR3 protein. The table shows about 140,000 distinct CDR3 sequences, with 6.5% occurring only once. Sequenced: PBMCs. This clonotype originated in a human donor in good health (CMV status not recorded). Some clones in this sample may be carry-over from other donors' samples. The V gene is TRBV10-3, the J gene TRBJ2-2; 7 nucleotides match TRBD2. The CDR3 sequence is CAIRLAENTGELFF. CDR3 sequence (DNA): TGTGCCATCCGGCTAGCGGAGAACACCGGGGAGCTGTTTTTT.